Given below is one T cell receptor beta chain in context. TCRdb's copy holds only in-frame clones and misses some; the assay was immunoSEQ multiplex PCR. The sample carries roughly 63,000 clones, roughly nine tenths recorded once. These data are taken from a study of OX40 agonist ivuxolimab in advanced cancers. Between the trimmed V and J ends, which lost 2 bases and 11 bases, there was a span of 13 bases. Germline V lookup: CDR1 SGHNT, CDR2 YYREEE (reference sequence). The CDR3 contains 12 residues. The sequencing used CD4+ or CD8+ T cells sorted from blood, collected in a trial of the OX40 agonist ivuxolimab. The chain combines TRBV5-4 with TRBJ1-1; D gene ambiguous. The TCR comes from an adult with an advanced solid tumor such as melanoma, head and neck, liver or kidney cancer. The CDR3, as DNA: TGTGCCAGCAGCTTTCGTCCCGGTTGGGCTTTCTTT. This codes for CASSFRPGWAFF.